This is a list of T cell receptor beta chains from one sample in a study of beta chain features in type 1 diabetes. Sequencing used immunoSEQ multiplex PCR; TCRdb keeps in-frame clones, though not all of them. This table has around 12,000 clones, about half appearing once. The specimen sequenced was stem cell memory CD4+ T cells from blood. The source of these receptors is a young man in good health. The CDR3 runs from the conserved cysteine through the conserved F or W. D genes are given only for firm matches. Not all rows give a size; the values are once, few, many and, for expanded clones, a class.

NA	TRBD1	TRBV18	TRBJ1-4	CASSPRTGVDEKLFF	TGTGCCAGCTCACCACGGACAGGGGTGGATGAAAAACTGTTTTTT
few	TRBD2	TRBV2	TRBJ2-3	CASSEKGLAGDTQYF	TGTGCCAGCAGTGAAAAGGGACTAGCCGGAGATACGCAGTATTTT
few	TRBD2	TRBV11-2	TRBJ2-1	CASSLPAGGAYNEQFF	TGTGCCAGCAGCCTCCCGGCGGGGGGGGCCTACAATGAGCAGTTCTTC
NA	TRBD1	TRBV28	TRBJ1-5	CASLTFGRGLGDQPQHF	TGTGCCAGCTTGACCTTCGGGAGGGGGCTTGGAGATCAGCCCCAGCATTTT
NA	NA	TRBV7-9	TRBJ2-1	CASSFAGASYNEQFF	TGTGCCAGCAGCTTCGCGGGGGCGTCCTACAATGAGCAGTTCTTC
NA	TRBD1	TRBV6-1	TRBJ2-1	CASRTGQGLYEQFF	TGTGCCAGCAGAACGGGACAGGGTCTCTATGAGCAGTTCTTC
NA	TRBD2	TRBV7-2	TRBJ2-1	CASSLRFSGAYNEQFF	TGTGCCAGCAGCCTCCGATTTAGCGGGGCCTACAATGAGCAGTTCTTC
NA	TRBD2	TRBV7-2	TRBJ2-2	CASNPGGTENTGELFF	TGTGCCAGCAACCCGGGGGGAACAGAAAACACCGGGGAGCTGTTTTTT
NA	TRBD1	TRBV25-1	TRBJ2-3	CASSGRTGRDTQYF	TGTGCCAGCAGTGGTAGGACAGGGAGAGATACGCAGTATTTT
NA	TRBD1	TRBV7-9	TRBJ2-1	CASSFGLGTGEDEQFF	TGTGCCAGCAGCTTCGGCCTGGGGACAGGGGAGGATGAGCAGTTCTTC
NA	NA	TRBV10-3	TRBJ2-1	CAISESALKFF	TGTGCCATCAGTGAGTCGGCTCTGAAGTTCTTC
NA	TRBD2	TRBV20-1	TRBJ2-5	CSAPTSGGSYF	TGCAGTGCCCCGACTAGCGGGGGTTCGTACTTC
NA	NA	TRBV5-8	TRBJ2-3	CASNLGQSTDTQYF	TGTGCCAGCAACTTGGGCCAGAGCACAGATACGCAGTATTTT
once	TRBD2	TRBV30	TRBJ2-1	CAWSWRGGYNEQFF	TGTGCCTGGAGTTGGCGGGGGGGTTACAATGAGCAGTTCTTC
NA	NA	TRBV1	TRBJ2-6	CTSSRAQSRANVLTF	TGCACCAGCAGCCGGGCACAAAGTCGGGCCAACGTCCTGACTTTC
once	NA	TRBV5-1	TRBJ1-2	CASSSEGDNYGYTF	TGCGCCAGCAGCTCAGAGGGGGACAACTATGGCTACACCTTC
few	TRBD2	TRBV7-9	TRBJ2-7	CASSLGLAGISYEQYF	TGTGCCAGCAGCTTAGGGCTAGCGGGGATCTCCTACGAGCAGTACTTC
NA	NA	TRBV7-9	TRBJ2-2	CASSLYGELFF	TGTGCCAGCAGCTTATACGGGGAGCTGTTTTTT
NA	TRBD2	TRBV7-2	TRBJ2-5	CASSPGLAGQETQYF	TGTGCCAGCAGCCCGGGACTAGCGGGGCAAGAGACCCAGTACTTC
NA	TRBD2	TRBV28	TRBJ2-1	CASSLGGGPYNEQFF	TGTGCCAGCAGTTTGGGCGGGGGGCCCTACAATGAGCAGTTCTTC
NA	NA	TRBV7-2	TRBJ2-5	CASSRDIQETQYF	TGTGCCAGCAGCCGGGACATACAAGAGACCCAGTACTTC
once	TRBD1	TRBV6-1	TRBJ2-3	CASSPGTGMRDTQYF	TGTGCCAGCAGTCCCGGGACAGGGATGAGGGATACGCAGTATTTT
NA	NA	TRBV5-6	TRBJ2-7	CASSVSPWGGAYEQYF	TGTGCCAGCAGCGTAAGCCCGTGGGGCGGCGCCTACGAGCAGTACTTC
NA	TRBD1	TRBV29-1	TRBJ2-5	CSVEQTGGSKVTQYF	TGCAGCGTTGAACAGACAGGGGGTTCGAAGGTGACCCAGTACTTC